This T cell receptor (beta chain) was sequenced during a study of blood T cell repertoires in COVID-19. At the level of the study: There were acute and convalescent COVID-19 samples, and they came from the United States, Italy and Spain.

The CDR3 totals 13 residues. Between the trimmed V and J ends, which lost 3 bases and 9 bases, there was a span of 14 bases. CDR1 and CDR2 (germline): SGHNT, YENEEA. Participants' own reports of clinical history determined their cohort assignment. The data were produced by immunoSEQ multiplex PCR, yet TCRdb's version contains in-frame clones alone and is incomplete. This sample carries 240,000 or so clones, approximately 83% of them seen once, and the ten largest clones take around 3.3%. This clone was observed a single time. The specimen was PBMCs or T cells enriched from blood (not recorded which). The V and J genes are TRBV11-3 and TRBJ1-2, with a possible D match to TRBD1 (6 bases). The sequence derives from a woman in her thirties or forties with acute COVID-19. The CDR3 sequence is CASSLNRERSYTF. The CDR3 nucleotides read TGTGCCAGCAGCTTGAACAGGGAGAGGAGCTACACCTTC. Full variable domain (rest looked up from reference TRBV11-3 and TRBJ1-2): EAGVVQSPRYKIIEKKQPVAFWCNPISGHNTLYWYLQNLGQGPELLIRYENEEAVDDSQLPKDRFSAERLKGVDSTLKIQPAELGDSAVYLCASSLNRERSYTFGSGTRLTVV.